This T cell receptor (beta chain) was sequenced for a study of blood T cells in healthy people across ages. Peripheral blood from each donor was collected in a volume of about 10 milliliters. No fewer than 5.5 micrograms of total RNA were isolated from every sample. Then a second PCR, running roughly 6 to 11 cycles, was carried out with a sample-barcoded 5' primer and a J-beta primer mix. The template-switch adaptor, which had 12 random nucleotides, put a tag on each cDNA molecule. No fewer than 3 million CDR3-containing paired-end reads came from each sample. TCRdb reanalysed the 5' RACE reads using MiXCR and keeps one entry per CDR3 protein. The sample yields about 1.8 million distinct CDR3 sequences, 49% seen once. Trimming removed 6 bases from V and 4 bases from J, with 19 bases in between. The CDR3 has 16 amino acids.

The source material was blood. This receptor was obtained from a woman in her thirties or forties in good health. The rearrangement uses TRBV12-3 or TRBV12-4 and TRBJ1-5; D is possibly TRBD1 (5 bases). The CDR3 nucleotides read TGTGCCAGCAGACTATGGGGGGGAGTGACAAATCAGCCCCAGCATTTT. The encoded protein is CASRLWGGVTNQPQHF.